This T cell receptor (beta chain) emerged from a study of blood T cell repertoires in COVID-19. Looking at the study overall: Whether acute or convalescent, the COVID-19 samples came from the United States, Italy and Spain. From T cells, B-cell-depleted T cells, or PBMCs came the material, which was cDNA or gDNA.

Unmatched junction bases numbered 10, after V lost 4 bases and J lost 4 bases. Looked up from germline, CDR1 is LNHDA and CDR2 is SQIVND (reference sequence). The CDR3 loop spans 16 amino acids. In the original workflow: For nucleated cells, counts were estimated from reference gene primer amplification. Clones were sequenced by immunoSEQ multiplex PCR, and TCRdb holds only the in-frame ones, with some missing. Clone size and the V and J calls come from that table; the DNA yielded D and trimming. Of approximately 190,000 clones listed, about 85% are singletons. The V call is TRBV19, the J call TRBJ2-1, with 7 positions matching TRBD2. The material sequenced was peripheral blood. The TCR originated in a human donor in a cohort sampled during active COVID-19. The CDR3 DNA is TGTGCCAGTAGTACGCAGGGAGGGAGGTCGTACAATGAGCAGTTCTTC. Encoded protein: CASSTQGGRSYNEQFF. Together with reference TRBV19 and TRBJ2-1, the CDR3 gives the full variable domain: DGGITQSPKYLFRKEGQNVTLSCEQNLNHDAMYWYRQDPGQGLRLIYYSQIVNDFQKGDIAEGYSVSREKKESFPLTVTSAQKNPTAFYLCASSTQGGRSYNEQFFGPGTRLTVL.